This TCR beta chain comes out of a study of blood T cell repertoires in COVID-19 (dated by TCRdb to the early 2020s). For the study in its entirety: The collaborator samples originated in the United States, Italy and Spain and spanned the acute and convalescent phases of COVID-19. The prospective study material was composed of cDNA or gDNA derived from T cells, B-cell-depleted T cells, or PBMCs. Deeply sampled blood TCRbeta repertoires from subjects exposed to, actively infected with, or recovered from COVID-19 were included in the dataset. The repertoires were made available in a free public database intended to serve as a resource for research on the immune response to SARS-CoV-2. Samples came from the ongoing ImmuneRACE study (first 160 participants) plus 1,254 subjects from 6 global collaborators. Nearly every sample came with metadata listing a de-identified subject ID, COVID-19 status, age in years and sex. Where available, HLA class I and class II types were obtained from metadata supplied by the sample provider rather than from assay-based typing.

On the study overall, not on this receptor specifically: The quantity of clinical and demographic metadata differed by source and by participant and was supplied without curation.

The collaborating institutions used their own protocols to collect whole blood in K2EDTA tubes. Collaborator samples were shipped for TCRbeta analysis as frozen whole blood, isolated PBMCs, or DNA extracted from either sample type. Via the germline V gene (reference sequence), CDR1 is GTSNPN and CDR2 SVGIG. From the cysteine through the phenylalanine, the CDR3 covers 13 amino acids. Here the CDR3 DNA is all that survives: 39 bases in frame from base 1. V is trimmed back by 3 bases and J by 6 bases, and the junction contains 2 bases that no gene match accounts for. A note on this clone: Its antigen is not yet known. The input lacks base qualities; no much larger clone sits a single base away.

TCRbeta CDR3 regions were amplified from genomic DNA using the immunoSEQ Assay, a bias-controlled multiplex PCR. The original pipeline was this. Within the assay, amplification of reference gene primers was used to estimate how many nucleated cells each sample contained. To quantify the absolute abundance of each unique TCRbeta CDR3 rearrangement, sequence reads were collapsed and filtered. For each sample, productive Simpson clonality was calculated by taking the square root of Simpson's diversity index across productive rearrangements. What TCRdb holds here is the immuneACCESS table cut down to in-frame rearrangements. Part of the clones is not present; checked against another copy, under half of the missing clones reflect an unresolved V gene, and the others are unexplained. V and J calls and clone size come straight from that table; D and trimming were deduced from the DNA. The sample profile shows approximately 200,000 clones; approximately 80% of them were found once. 7.4% of the sample rests with the top ten.

Sequencing used peripheral blood. The receptor's source is a woman aged 50 to 60 with acute or convalescent COVID-19. The chain is made from TRBV30 and TRBJ2-2; the junction holds 9 bases that match TRBD1. The CDR3 amino acid sequence is: CAWRGTGSGELFF. The nucleotide sequence is TGTGCCTGGAGGGGGACAGGGTCCGGGGAGCTGTTTTTT. With the portions outside the CDR3 filled from the reference TRBV30 and TRBJ2-2 genes, the complete variable region becomes SQTIHQWPATLVQPVGSPLSLECTVEGTSNPNLYWYRQAAGRGLQLLFYSVGIGQISSEVPQNLSASRPQDRQFILSSKKLLLSDSGFYLCAWRGTGSGELFFGEGSRLTVL.